One sample yielded the 3 T cell receptor beta chains listed below, sequenced in a study of T cells in Graves' hyperthyroidism and ophthalmopathy. TCR beta CDR3 region amplification was performed from RNA transcripts. First-round RT-PCR of the TCR CDR3 relied on the HTBI primer set. Via MiXCR, TCRdb re-called the multiplex PCR reads, giving one row per CDR3 protein. This table holds hundreds of thousands of distinct CDR3 sequences, approximately 22% found once. Sequenced input: blood. These receptors came from a woman in her seventies with Graves' ophthalmopathy.

J is TRBJ2-2 and V is TRBV13, with a tentative D call TRBD2 (5 bases). The CDR3 sequence is 15 residues long. Germline V lookup: CDR1 PRHDT, CDR2 FYEKMQ (reference sequence). V lost 0 bases and J 6 bases, leaving 11 bases between the germline ends. This CDR3 reads CASSLGSPGAGELFF. The CDR3, as DNA: TGTGCCAGCAGCTTAGGATCCCCCGGGGCCGGGGAGCTGTTTTTT.

In its sample, this clonotype was seen a few times. The chain employs TRBV2 and TRBJ2-5; TRBD2 agrees at 11 bases. The germline gives CDR1 SNHLY, CDR2 FYNNEI. There are 15 residues in the CDR3. The ends lost 6 bases at V and 1 base at J; junction bases unmatched: 4. The CDR3 nucleotides read TGTGCCAGCAGCCTGGGACTAGCGGCCCAAGAGACCCAGTACTTC. It is translated as CASSLGLAAQETQYF.

This rearrangement joins TRBV29-1 to TRBJ1-2; 7 bases match TRBD1. The V gene end was trimmed by 3 bases and the J gene end by 9 bases; junction bases not matched to a gene: 16. CDR3 size: 15 residues. Germline V gene lookup returns CDR1 SQVTM and CDR2 ANQGSEA. CDR3 in amino acids: CSVEHLRGPERSYTF. Here the CDR3 DNA reads TGCAGCGTTGAGCATTTGAGGGGGCCCGAAAGGAGCTACACCTTC.